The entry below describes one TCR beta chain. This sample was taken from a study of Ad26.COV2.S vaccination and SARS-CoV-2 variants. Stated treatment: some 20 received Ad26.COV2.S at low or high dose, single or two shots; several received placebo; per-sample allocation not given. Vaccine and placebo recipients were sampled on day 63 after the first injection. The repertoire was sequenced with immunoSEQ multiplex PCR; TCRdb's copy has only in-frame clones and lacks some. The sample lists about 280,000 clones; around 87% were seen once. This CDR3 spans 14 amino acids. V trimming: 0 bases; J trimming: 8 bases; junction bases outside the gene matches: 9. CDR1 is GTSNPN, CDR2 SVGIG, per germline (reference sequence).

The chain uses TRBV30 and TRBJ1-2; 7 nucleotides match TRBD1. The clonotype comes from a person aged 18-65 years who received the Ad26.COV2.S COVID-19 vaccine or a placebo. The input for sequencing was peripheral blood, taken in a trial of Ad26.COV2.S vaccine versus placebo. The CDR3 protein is CAWSVSQQGNGYTF. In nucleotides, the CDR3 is TGTGCCTGGAGTGTATCCCAACAGGGGAACGGCTACACCTTC. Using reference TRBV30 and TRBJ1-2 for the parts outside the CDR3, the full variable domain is SQTIHQWPATLVQPVGSPLSLECTVEGTSNPNLYWYRQAAGRGLQLLFYSVGIGQISSEVPQNLSASRPQDRQFILSSKKLLLSDSGFYLCAWSVSQQGNGYTFGSGTRLTVV.